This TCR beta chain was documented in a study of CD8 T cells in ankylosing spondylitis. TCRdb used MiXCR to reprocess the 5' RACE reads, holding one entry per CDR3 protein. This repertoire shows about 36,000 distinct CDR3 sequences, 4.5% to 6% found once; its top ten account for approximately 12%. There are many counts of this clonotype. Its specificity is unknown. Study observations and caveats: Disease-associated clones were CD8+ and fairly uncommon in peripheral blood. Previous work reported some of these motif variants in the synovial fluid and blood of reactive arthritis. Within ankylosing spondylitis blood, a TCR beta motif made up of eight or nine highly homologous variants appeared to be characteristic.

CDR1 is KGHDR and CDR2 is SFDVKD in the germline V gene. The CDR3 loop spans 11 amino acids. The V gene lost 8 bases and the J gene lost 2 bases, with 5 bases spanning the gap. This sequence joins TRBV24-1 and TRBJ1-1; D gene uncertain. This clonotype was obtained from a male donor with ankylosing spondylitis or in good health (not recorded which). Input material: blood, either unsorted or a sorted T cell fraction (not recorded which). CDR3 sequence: CATMGNTEAFF. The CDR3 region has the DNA TGTGCCACCATGGGTAACACTGAAGCTTTCTTT.